The rows below give T cell receptor beta chains drawn from one sample of a study of T-cell reconstitution after alpha-beta-depleted transplantation in children. TCRdb redid the calling of the PCR reads with MiXCR, one entry per CDR3 protein. Of 500,000 to 600,000 distinct CDR3 sequences in the sample, roughly 30% were seen once. Sequences were derived from PBMCs, sampled before TCRalphabeta/CD19-depleted stem cell transplant. The origin of the receptors is a boy less than two years old with Wiskott-Aldrich syndrome, due to receive a stem cell transplant. The CDR3 runs from the conserved cysteine through the conserved F or W. D genes are given only for firm matches. The size entry is marked missing in some rows and otherwise reads once, few, many or a size class.

TRBJ2-7	.	TRBV29-1	.	TGCAGCGTTGTAGGACTGGCCGGTTACGAGCAGTACTTC	CSVVGLAGYEQYF
TRBJ2-1	.	TRBV7-8	.	TGTGCCAGCAGCCCGGCGTTCTTC	CASSPAFF
TRBJ2-4	.	TRBV14	.	TGTGCCAGCAGCCAAGTAAGAAACATTCAGTACTTC	CASSQVRNIQYF
TRBJ2-7	many	TRBV12-3/TRBV12-4	.	TGTGCCAGCAGTTTGTCGGGGATCTACGAGCAGTACTTC	CASSLSGIYEQYF
TRBJ2-4	.	TRBV3-1	TRBD2	TGTGCCAGCAGCCAAGAGCGGGACTACACCAACTTAAAAAACATTCAGTACTTC	CASSQERDYTNLKNIQYF
TRBJ1-5	few	TRBV12-3/TRBV12-4	.	TGTGCCAGCAGTTTTACAGGTAGTAAGCCCCAGCATTTT	CASSFTGSKPQHF
TRBJ1-1	few	TRBV6-1	TRBD1	TGTGCCTGCTCCTTTGGGACAGCCGGATCGGGCACTGAAGCTTTCTTT	CACSFGTAGSGTEAFF
TRBJ1-2	.	TRBV20-1	.	TGCAGTGCTATATTGTCTGTAGGCTACACCTTC	CSAILSVGYTF
TRBJ2-3	.	TRBV6-1	TRBD2	TGTGCCAGCAGACAACCTGGGACTAGTACGCAGTATTTT	CASRQPGTSTQYF
TRBJ2-7	.	TRBV12-3/TRBV12-4	.	TGTGCCAGCAGTTTAGCCGGACACGGTCATAGGGAGCAGTACTTC	CASSLAGHGHREQYF
TRBJ2-1	many	TRBV4-1	.	TGCGCCAGCAGCCAGACCTACAATGAGCAGTTCTTC	CASSQTYNEQFF
TRBJ2-7	.	TRBV10-3	TRBD2	TGTGCCATCACAGGAGTTCTTAGCGGGAGTCTTGGCGAGCAGTACTTC	CAITGVLSGSLGEQYF
TRBJ2-1	.	TRBV6-6	.	TGTGCCAGCACCCTGGCGGGACGGAAGGAGCAGTTCTTC	CASTLAGRKEQFF
TRBJ1-5	.	TRBV29-1	TRBD1	TGCAGCGTGAACCAAAGACCGGGACAGGGGACCCAGCCCCAGCATTTT	CSVNQRPGQGTQPQHF
TRBJ2-3	many	TRBV5-1	TRBD2	TGTGCCAGCAGTTTAGTAGCGGGAGTGACAGATACGCAGTATTTT	CASSLVAGVTDTQYF
TRBJ2-1	few	TRBV5-1	.	TGCGCCAGCAGCTTAGGTAGCGAGACCTACAATGAGCAGTTCTTC	CASSLGSETYNEQFF
TRBJ2-1	few	TRBV7-2	TRBD1	TGTGCCAGCAGCCCCAGAGGGGGCGCAGAGTTCTTC	CASSPRGGAEFF
TRBJ2-1	few	TRBV5-1	TRBD2	TGCGCCAGCAGCATACCGGGACTAGCACCGATGAATGAGCAGTTCTTC	CASSIPGLAPMNEQFF
TRBJ2-1	.	TRBV9	.	TGTGCCAGCAGCGTAGGGGTCGGGGGCGGATACAATGAGCAGTTCTTC	CASSVGVGGGYNEQFF
TRBJ2-3	few	TRBV7-9	TRBD1	TGTGCCAGCAGTTCCGGACAGGGGGGGACAGATACGCAGTATTTT	CASSSGQGGTDTQYF
TRBJ2-7	.	TRBV7-2	.	TGTGCCAGCAGCTTAGAAACGGTCTACGAGCAGTACTTC	CASSLETVYEQYF
TRBJ2-6	few	TRBV27	.	TGTGCCAGCAGAGCTGGACAGGGACTACTCGGGGCCAACGTCCTGACTTTC	CASRAGQGLLGANVLTF
TRBJ2-7	.	TRBV5-1	TRBD2	TGCGCCAGCAGCTTGAATAGCGGGAGTCGGACCTACGAGCAGTACTTC	CASSLNSGSRTYEQYF
TRBJ2-7	few	TRBV2	TRBD1	TGTGCCAGCATCGAACAGGGGACCCGTAAGCAGTACTTC	CASIEQGTRKQYF
TRBJ2-2	few	TRBV7-2	TRBD2	TGTGCCAGCAGCGCCCGGACTAGCGGCACCGGGGAGCTGTTTTTT	CASSARTSGTGELFF
TRBJ2-1	.	TRBV20-1	.	TGCAGTGCCAGAAAGGGGTACAATGAGCAGTTCTTC	CSARKGYNEQFF
TRBJ2-1	few	TRBV20-1	.	TGCAGTGCTAGGCGGTACTCCTACAATGAGCAGTTCTTC	CSARRYSYNEQFF